This T cell receptor (beta chain) emerged from a study of regulatory T cells in long-lasting Graves disease. Overall study context: Over-5-year antithyroid drug use with positive TSH receptor antibodies defined persistent Graves' disease in the study. Regarding the study as a whole: Lower TCR diversity was seen in persistent Graves' patients than in newly diagnosed ones. Persistent patients had more shared public clonotypes (fewer than 3,000) than new patients (approximately 970).

Time point of the sample: persistent/refractory GD, antithyroid drugs over 5 years with positive TRAb. Construction of the TCR library relied on RNA isolated from PBMCs. This clonotype was recorded many times. The antigen remains unidentified. Researchers made TCR beta libraries by using iRepertoire HTBI primers and running Arm-PCR on CDR3 regions. TCRdb used MiXCR to reprocess the multiplex PCR reads, holding one entry per CDR3 protein. The sample has approximately 380,000 distinct CDR3 sequences; around 21% are singletons. The source is a female donor with Graves disease. Sequences were derived from peripheral blood mononuclear cells (PBMCs), sampled when the disease was refractory, from a patient treated with antithyroid drugs.

The CDR3 DNA reads as TGTGCCAGCATCCGACAGGGAGGGGAAAAACTGTTTTTT. Translating gives CASIRQGGEKLFF. The chain combines TRBV7-9 with TRBJ1-4; 7 bases line up with TRBD1. Germline V gene data show CDR1 as SEHNR and CDR2 as FQNEAQ (reference sequence). Losses at the gene ends were 7 bases for V and 8 bases for J; bases not matched to a gene: 7. This CDR3 is 13 amino acids long.